This T cell receptor beta chain is drawn from a study of persistence of HIV-infected CD4 T cells. Study-wide findings and caveats: Degenerate expanded CDR3beta sequences were enriched among CMV- and Gag-responding cells. CMV- and Gag-responding cells had lower TCRbeta richness than CD3/CD28-responding cells. Within sorted populations, more oligoclonal TCRs accompanied more oligoclonal proviruses.

Cells were stimulated with overlapping HIV-1 Gag 15-mer peptides. Memory cells lacking CD40L and CD69 with high CD45RO were sorted. Anti-CD28/CD49d costimulation, CD40-blocking antibody and enfuvirtide were given to CD8-depleted PBMCs for 15 to 20 hours. The libraries were made with immunoSEQ version 4 in survey mode. Sequencing was performed with immunoSEQ multiplex PCR; in TCRdb, only in-frame clones are kept and a portion is missing. The sample contains tens of thousands of clones, just under 75% of which appear only once. In regard to this clone: What it recognizes is unknown.

The CDR3 contains 15 residues. Trimming removed 8 bases at V and 3 bases at J, with 19 bases between. The germline gives CDR1 MDHEN, CDR2 SYDVKM. The chain has TRBV28 and TRBJ1-2; D unclear. The origin of this receptor is an adult man with HIV who was CMV-seropositive. Material: CD4+ T cells sorted from PBMCs after roughly 17-hour stimulation, obtained from a patient who received antiretroviral therapy. DNA of the CDR3: TGTGCCAGCTGTTCGGAGGCCTCCCGATACTATGGCTACACCTTC. Its protein product is CASCSEASRYYGYTF.